This T cell receptor beta chain was captured in a study of T cells in Graves' hyperthyroidism and ophthalmopathy. When ophthalmopathy did not progress within 18 months, Graves' hyperthyroidism was considered stable. Lactation, pregnancy, other autoimmune disease or uncontrolled infection excluded patients. Germline V lookup: CDR1 LNHDA, CDR2 SQIVND (reference sequence). Losses at the gene ends were 7 bases for V and 3 bases for J; bases not matched to a gene: 5. CDR3 length: 15 amino acids. The investigators amplified TCR beta CDR3 regions from RNA transcripts. First-round RT-PCR with HTBI primers amplified the TCR CDR3 region. TCRdb ran MiXCR on the multiplex PCR reads and lists one entry per CDR3 protein. The table has 550,000 to 650,000 distinct CDR3 sequences, around 13% seen once.

The specimen was blood. The chain recombines TRBV19 with TRBJ2-2, with TRBD1 identical over 10 bases. The origin of this receptor is a woman in her 40s with Graves' hyperthyroidism. CDR3 coding DNA: TGTGCCAGTATTATGACAGGGGGCTACACCGGGGAGCTGTTTTTT. Translating gives CASIMTGGYTGELFF.